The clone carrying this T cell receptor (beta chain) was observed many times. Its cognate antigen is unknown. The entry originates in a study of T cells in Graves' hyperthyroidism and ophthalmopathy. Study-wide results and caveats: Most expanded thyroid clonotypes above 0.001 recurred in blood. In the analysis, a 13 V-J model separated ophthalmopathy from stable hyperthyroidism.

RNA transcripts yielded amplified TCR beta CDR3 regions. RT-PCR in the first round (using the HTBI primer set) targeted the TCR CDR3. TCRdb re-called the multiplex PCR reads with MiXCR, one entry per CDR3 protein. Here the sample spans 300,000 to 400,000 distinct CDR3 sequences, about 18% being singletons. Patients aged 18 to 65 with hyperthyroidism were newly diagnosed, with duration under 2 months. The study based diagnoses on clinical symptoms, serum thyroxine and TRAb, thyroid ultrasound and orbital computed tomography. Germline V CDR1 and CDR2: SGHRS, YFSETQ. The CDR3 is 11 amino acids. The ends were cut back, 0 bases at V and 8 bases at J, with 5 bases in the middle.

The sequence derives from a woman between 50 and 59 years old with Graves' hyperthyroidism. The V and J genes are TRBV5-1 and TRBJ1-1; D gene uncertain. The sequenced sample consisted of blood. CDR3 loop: CASSLGLEAFF. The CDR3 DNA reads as TGCGCCAGCAGCTTGGGATTAGAAGCTTTCTTT. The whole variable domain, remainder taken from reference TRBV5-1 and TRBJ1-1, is KAGVTQTPRYLIKTRGQQVTLSCSPISGHRSVSWYQQTPGQGLQFLFEYFSETQRNKGNFPGRFSGRQFSNSRSEMNVSTLELGDSALYLCASSLGLEAFFGQGTRLTVV.